This T cell receptor (beta chain) was obtained from a study of early T cells in non-severe SARS-CoV-2 infection. TCRdb re-derived calls from the 5' RACE reads in MiXCR, one entry per CDR3 protein. The sample has about 30,000 distinct CDR3 sequences, around 6% seen once; the top ten hold approximately 23%. CDR1 and CDR2 from the germline V gene are MDHEN and SYDVKM. CDR3 length: 16 residues. V dropped 1 base and J dropped 4; count of bases not matched to a gene: 4. This chain links TRBV28 with TRBJ2-1, with 10 bases fitting TRBD2. The source of this sequence is an adult who was a healthcare worker with PCR-confirmed SARS-CoV-2 infection or an uninfected control (not recorded which). Sequencing was performed on whole blood. The CDR3 coding sequence is TGTGCCAGCAGTTTATCCCTAGCGGGAGCTTACAATGAGCAGTTCTTC. Translated, it gives CASSLSLAGAYNEQFF.